This TCR beta chain was captured by sequencing in a study of OX40 agonist ivuxolimab in advanced cancers. Study at large: Patients undergoing dose escalation presented with hepatocellular carcinoma, melanoma, renal cell or head and neck cancer. The mean age was approximately 60 years, ranging from about 20 to 85, with 80% to 85% of participants male. Partial responses occurred in Three dose-escalation patients, one with hepatocellular carcinoma and two with cutaneous melanoma. Study-level points and caveats: At doses 0.1 to 3.0 mg/kg, CD4+ and CD8+ clones expanded.

The germline gives CDR1 SGDLS, CDR2 YYNGEE. The CDR3 contains 17 residues. J was trimmed by 7 bases and V by 5 bases; bases with no gene match: 10. Sequenced by immunoSEQ multiplex PCR; TCRdb stores in-frame clones only, minus some. Here the sample spans 55,000 to 70,000 clones, 86% being singletons. About this clone itself: Its specificity is unknown.

The chain carries TRBV9 and TRBJ2-1; 15 bases fit TRBD2. Sequences were derived from CD4+ or CD8+ T cells sorted from blood, sampled in a trial of the OX40 agonist ivuxolimab. The TCR sequence derives from an adult with an advanced solid tumor such as melanoma, head and neck, liver or kidney cancer. CDR3 in amino acids: CASRPTSGTSGGNEQFF. The DNA for the CDR3 is TGTGCCAGCAGGCCTACTTCCGGGACTAGCGGGGGGAATGAGCAGTTCTTC. The whole variable domain, filled in from reference TRBV9 and TRBJ2-1, reads DSGVTQTPKHLITATGQRVTLRCSPRSGDLSVYWYQQSLDQGLQFLIQYYNGEERAKGNILERFSAQQFPDLHSELNLSSLELGDSALYFCASRPTSGTSGGNEQFFGPGTRLTVL.